This T cell receptor (beta chain) emerged from a study of T cell repertoires in cytomegalovirus infection. Regarding the study as a whole: Clonotype analysis showed dominance of the ex vivo response by HLA-C-restricted CMV-specific TCR beta clonotypes. Frequencies of public TCR beta families were cumulated, and this identified carriers of CMV plus the relevant HLA.

In its sample, this clonotype was seen many times. The target antigen is unknown. Trimming stripped 5 bases from V and 4 bases from J, with 19 bases between. Germline values: CDR1 SGHTA, CDR2 FQGNSA. The CDR3 runs to 16 residues. Via MiXCR, TCRdb re-called the reads, giving one row per CDR3 protein. The repertoire holds 130,000 or so distinct CDR3 sequences, about 6% seen once, with roughly 18% in the top ten. The source material was PBMCs. This sequence was found in a human donor in good health (CMV status not recorded). Some clones in this sample may be carry-over from other donors' samples. The genes are TRBV7-2 and TRBJ2-3; D may match TRBD1 or TRBD2 (6 bases each). CDR3 sequence reads: CASSMLTRGRSDTQYF. The CDR3 DNA reads TGTGCCAGCAGCATGCTGACTAGGGGGAGATCAGATACGCAGTATTTT.